Following are 14 T cell receptor beta chains from one sample sequenced in a study of beta chain features in type 1 diabetes. Findings and caveats of the study: Type 1 diabetes patients had moderately but significantly shorter TCRB CDR3s in all four CD4+ subsets.

cDNA synthesis used the whole RNA isolate, giving expressed TCRB sequences. Assay used: immunoSEQ multiplex PCR; TCRdb lists only in-frame clones, some missing. The sample lists some 160,000 clones, 9% occurring once. No antigens are known for them. The sequenced sample was central memory CD4+ T cells from blood. The receptors originated from a woman aged 25-40 years with type 1 diabetes.

A few counts support this clone. The same CDR3 arises from other DNA sequences in this sample as well. The J gene is TRBJ2-5, the V gene TRBV6-1; 10 nucleotides agree with TRBD1. V was clipped by 6 bases and J by 6 bases; unmatched bases: 4. CDR3 length equals 13 residues. Germline-derived CDR1 and CDR2 are MNHNS and SASEGT. CDR3 region: CASSDRGLKTQYF. The CDR3 DNA reads as TGTGCCAGCAGCGACAGGGGGCTAAAGACCCAGTACTTC.

The sample holds a few counts of this clone. This chain connects TRBV7-8 to TRBJ1-1; maybe TRBD1 (6 bases). Trimming cost V 5 bases and J 0 bases, with 7 bases left between them. In germline, CDR1 is SGHVS, CDR2 FQNEAQ. This CDR3 spans 13 amino acids. The CDR3: CASSDRMNTEAFF. DNA for the CDR3: TGTGCCAGCAGCGACAGGATGAACACTGAAGCTTTCTTT.

The table lists this clone with a few counts. This chain connects TRBV5-6 to TRBJ1-2; tentative D call: TRBD1 (6 bases). CDR1 SGHDT and CDR2 YYEEEE come from the germline V gene. This CDR3 contains 15 residues. V shed 1 base and J shed 4 bases, with 14 bases lying between them. This CDR3 is CASSLYREGSYGYTF. The CDR3 DNA reads TGTGCCAGCAGCTTGTACAGGGAGGGAAGCTATGGCTACACCTTC.

This clone appeared a few times. V is TRBV7-6 and J is TRBJ2-7; D may be TRBD2 (6 bases). V was shortened by 4 bases and J by 3 bases, with 13 bases between the two germline ends. This CDR3 is 14 amino acids long. CDR1 is SGHVS, CDR2 FNYEAQ, per germline. DNA for the CDR3: TGTGCCAGCAGCTCGCGGGGAGGCGGCTACGAGCAGTACTTC. It yields the protein CASSSRGGGYEQYF.

CDR3 sequence (DNA): TGTGCCAGCAGTTTTCCGGGACAGAAGACCATTGAAGCTTTCTTT. Protein product: CASSFPGQKTIEAFF. The V call is TRBV28, the J call TRBJ1-1, with TRBD1 matching 7 bases. This CDR3 spans 15 amino acids. Germline trimming cut 3 bases from V and 7 bases from J; bases unmatched to any gene: 11. Germline V lookup: CDR1 MDHEN, CDR2 SYDVKM.

This clone appeared a few times. The chain joins TRBV19 to TRBJ2-1; 11 nucleotides line up with TRBD2. Germline V lookup: CDR1 LNHDA, CDR2 SQIVND (reference sequence). The CDR3 totals 18 residues. The trim removed 1 base at V and 9 bases at J, leaving 14 bases unmatched. The chain's CDR3 is CASSIALSNSGRGIEQFF. The DNA of the CDR3 is TGTGCCAGTAGTATAGCCCTCAGCAATAGCGGGAGGGGAATTGAGCAGTTCTTC.

There are a few counts of this clone. The chain is built from TRBV25-1 and TRBJ2-1, with TRBD2 matching 9 bases. J gave up 8 bases and V 5 bases, and 13 bases lay outside the gene matches. Germline lookup yields CDR1 MGHDK and CDR2 SYGVNS. This CDR3 spans 16 amino acids. In DNA, the CDR3 is TGTGCCAGCAGTAGTCTAGCGGGAAAAGGTGTGGATGAGCAGTTCTTC. Translating it yields CASSSLAGKGVDEQFF.

In this sample, this clone turned up many times. The sample contains more than one DNA sequence encoding this CDR3. CDR3 bases: TGTGCCAGCAGCTTAGGAGGGTATGGCTACACCTTC. Protein: CASSLGGYGYTF. This chain links TRBV7-2 with TRBJ1-2; D remains ambiguous. The V gene lost 1 base and the J gene lost 5 bases, with 5 bases spanning the gap. Germline CDR1 is SGHTA and CDR2 is FQGNSA. CDR3 length equals 12 residues.

This clone has at least ten counts. V usage is TRBV11-3 and J usage is TRBJ1-1; no clear D. V was pared by 8 bases and J by 4 bases, with 11 bases between. CDR1 and CDR2 (germline): SGHNT, YENEEA. This CDR3 contains 12 residues. The DNA of the CDR3 is TGTGCCAGCCACGCGGGTGGCACTGAAGCTTTCTTT. Amino acid sequence: CASHAGGTEAFF.

The table lists this clone with a few counts. J is TRBJ2-5 and V is TRBV15, with 10 nucleotides matching TRBD1. The CDR3 has 16 amino acids. The V gene end was trimmed by 2 bases and the J gene end by 5 bases; junction bases not matched to a gene: 8. Germline lookup yields CDR1 LNHNV and CDR2 YYDKDF (reference sequence). The CDR3 reads CATSRWTTGGAETQYF. CDR3 sequence (DNA): TGTGCCACCAGCAGATGGACGACAGGGGGCGCGGAGACCCAGTACTTC.

The J gene is TRBJ2-1, the V gene TRBV28, with a tentative D call TRBD2 (6 bases). Looked up from germline, CDR1 is MDHEN and CDR2 is SYDVKM. V lost 8 bases and J 3 bases, leaving 14 bases between the germline ends. The CDR3 is 14 amino acids. CDR3: CASRRQGGYNEQFF. The DNA for the CDR3 is TGTGCCAGCCGGAGGCAGGGAGGCTACAATGAGCAGTTCTTC.

The CDR3 DNA reads TGTGCCAGCAGCGAGAGCGGGAGGCTAGAGACCCAGTACTTC. Translation gives CASSESGRLETQYF. This chain joins TRBV14 and TRBJ2-5, with 9 bases aligning to TRBD2. The CDR3 runs 14 residues. Germline CDR1 and CDR2: SGHDN and FVKESK. V dropped 5 bases and J dropped 4; count of bases not matched to a gene: 5. Full variable domain (missing parts from reference TRBV14 and TRBJ2-5): EAGVTQFPSHSVIEKGQTVTLRCDPISGHDNLYWYRRVMGKEIKFLLHFVKESKQDESGMPNNRFLAERTGGTYSTLKVQPAELEDSGVYFCASSESGRLETQYFGPGTRLLVL.

This clone was found a few times. The rearrangement joins TRBV30 to TRBJ2-7; no clear D gene. V was shortened by 0 bases and J by 2 bases, with 11 bases between the two germline ends. The CDR3 totals 14 residues. Germline-derived CDR1 and CDR2 are GTSNPN and SVGIG (reference sequence). The CDR3: CAWSVLRPTYEQYF. CDR3 in DNA: TGTGCCTGGAGTGTACTGAGGCCTACCTACGAGCAGTACTTC.

This clone was counted ten times or more. V is TRBV4-1 and J is TRBJ2-3, with 7 bases lining up with TRBD2. Germline CDR1 MGHRA, CDR2 YSYEKL. V lost 0 bases, J lost 3 bases, and 9 bases stayed unmatched. This CDR3 is built from 17 residues. As DNA, the CDR3 is TGCGCCAGCAGCCAAGAATCGGGGGGACTTGGGACAGATACGCAGTATTTT. This translates into CASSQESGGLGTDTQYF.